The 7 T cell receptor beta chains listed next were all sequenced from one sample in a study of blood T cell repertoires in COVID-19. Method: immunoSEQ multiplex PCR; TCRdb's copy keeps in-frame clones and lacks some. The table includes 110,000 or so clones, approximately 85% detected once. Sequencing was carried out using peripheral blood. These receptors were taken from a woman aged 60-75 years with COVID-19, enrolled during active disease.

The J gene is TRBJ2-3, the V gene TRBV10-3; 7 positions agree with TRBD2. This CDR3 contains 17 residues. Germline trimming cut 4 bases from V and 1 base from J; bases unmatched to any gene: 11. CDR1 and CDR2 (germline): ENHRY, SYGVKD. In nucleotides, the CDR3 is TGTGCCATCAGTGGAGCCCTACTTGCGGGGGGCACAGATACGCAGTATTTT. This sequence encodes CAISGALLAGGTDTQYF.

The chain links TRBV7-9 to TRBJ1-4, with D perhaps TRBD1 (5 bases). Between the trimmed V and J ends, which lost 7 bases and 3 bases, there was a span of 18 bases. Germline loops: CDR1 SEHNR, CDR2 FQNEAQ (reference sequence). The length of the CDR3 is 16 residues. The CDR3 sequence is CASTVDREGANEKLFF. CDR3 in DNA: TGTGCCAGCACCGTTGACCGCGAAGGGGCTAATGAAAAACTGTTTTTT.

In DNA, the CDR3 is TGTGCCAGCAGTGAATGGGCAGTGAACACTGAAGCTTTCTTT. The encoded protein is CASSEWAVNTEAFF. This chain joins TRBV2 and TRBJ1-1, with D hard to call. Germline values: CDR1 SNHLY, CDR2 FYNNEI. Between the trimmed V and J ends, which lost 2 bases and 0 bases, there was a span of 7 bases. The CDR3 runs to 14 residues.

J is TRBJ1-6 and V is TRBV6-1; tentatively, D is TRBD1 (6 bases). CDR1 is MNHNS and CDR2 is SASEGT in the germline V gene. V shed 2 bases and J shed 3 bases, with 8 bases lying between them. The CDR3 is 15 residues long. The CDR3 sequence is CASSELGHYNSPLHF. Written as DNA, the CDR3 is TGTGCCAGCAGTGAATTGGGACACTATAATTCACCCCTCCACTTT.

The chain employs TRBV7-9 and TRBJ2-3; D possibly corresponds to TRBD1 (5 bases). CDR1 is SEHNR and CDR2 is FQNEAQ in the germline V gene (reference sequence). Trimming took 1 base from V and 4 from J, leaving 6 bases between them. This CDR3 is 13 amino acids long. The DNA for the CDR3 is TGTGCCAGCAGCTTAGGGGGCGCAGATACGCAGTATTTT. Amino acids: CASSLGGADTQYF. Filled out from reference TRBV7-9 and TRBJ2-3, the complete variable domain reads DTGVSQNPRHKITKRGQNVTFRCDPISEHNRLYWYRQTLGQGPEFLTYFQNEAQLEKSRLLSDRFSAERPKGSFSTLEIQRTEQGDSAMYLCASSLGGADTQYFGPGTRLTVL.

V is TRBV4-3 and J is TRBJ2-7, with a weak D call TRBD2 (6 bases). This CDR3 is 13 amino acids long. CDR1 and CDR2 (germline): LGHNA, YSLEER. With 8 bases removed from V and 6 bases from J, the gap between germline ends came to 17 bases. The CDR3 DNA follows: TGCGCCAGCTCGTGGGAGGAGTCCGGCGAGCAGTACTTC. This translates into CASSWEESGEQYF.

The count of this clone is one. This chain links TRBV30 with TRBJ1-1; D perhaps matches TRBD1 (5 bases). Germline CDR1 reads GTSNPN; CDR2 reads SVGIG (reference sequence). This CDR3 spans 14 amino acids. The V gene lost 2 bases and the J gene lost 3 bases, with 13 bases spanning the gap. CDR3 bases: TGTGCCTGGAGTATCCGGGACTGGGACACTGAAGCTTTCTTT. Translation: CAWSIRDWDTEAFF.